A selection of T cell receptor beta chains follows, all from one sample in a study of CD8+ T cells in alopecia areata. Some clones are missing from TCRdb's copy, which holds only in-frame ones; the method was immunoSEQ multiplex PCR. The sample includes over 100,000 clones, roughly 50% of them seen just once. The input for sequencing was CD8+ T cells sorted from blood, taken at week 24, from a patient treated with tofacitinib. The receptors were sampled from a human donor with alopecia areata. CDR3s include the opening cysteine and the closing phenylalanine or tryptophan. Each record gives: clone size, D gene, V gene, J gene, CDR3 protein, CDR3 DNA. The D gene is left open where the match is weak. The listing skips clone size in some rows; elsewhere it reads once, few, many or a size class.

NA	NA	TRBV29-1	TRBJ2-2	CSVEVGPNTGELFF	TGCAGCGTTGAGGTGGGACCGAACACCGGGGAGCTGTTTTTT
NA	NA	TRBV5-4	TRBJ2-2	CASSLGQNTGELFF	TGTGCCAGCAGCCTCGGACAGAACACCGGGGAGCTGTTTTTT
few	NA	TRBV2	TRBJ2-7	CASSELQYEQYF	TGTGCCAGCAGTGAATTACAGTACGAGCAGTACTTC
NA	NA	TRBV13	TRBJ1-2	CASSFGVRGYTF	TGTGCCAGCAGCTTCGGGGTCAGGGGCTACACCTTC
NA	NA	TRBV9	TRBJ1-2	CASSVALGTEDYGYTF	TGTGCCAGCAGCGTAGCCCTCGGGACGGAAGACTATGGCTACACCTTC
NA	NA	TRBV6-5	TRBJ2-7	CASSPGSPAREQYF	TGTGCCAGCAGTCCCGGTTCCCCAGCCCGGGAGCAGTACTTC
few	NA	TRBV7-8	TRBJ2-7	CASSPSTTSSYEQYF	TGTGCCAGCAGCCCAAGTACAACCAGCTCCTACGAGCAGTACTTC
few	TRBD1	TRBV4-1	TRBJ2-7	CASSQAPGTGVYEQYF	TGCGCCAGCAGCCAAGCTCCCGGGACAGGGGTCTACGAGCAGTACTTC
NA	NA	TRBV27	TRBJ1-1	CASTTNQGQTEAFF	TGTGCCAGCACTACAAATCAGGGGCAGACTGAAGCTTTCTTT
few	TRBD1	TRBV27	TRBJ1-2	CASSHRTGQGFVTF	TGTGCCAGCAGTCACCGAACAGGACAGGGTTTTGTCACCTTC
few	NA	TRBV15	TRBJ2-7	CATSGGSPYEQYF	TGTGCCACCAGCGGAGGGAGCCCCTACGAGCAGTACTTC
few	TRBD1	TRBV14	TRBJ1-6	CASSQEGDRRYSPLHF	TGTGCCAGCAGCCAAGAAGGGGACAGGCGGTATTCACCCCTCCACTTT